This entry lists 30 T cell receptor beta chains sequenced from one sample in a study of shared clonotypes between healthy human individuals. Clones were read by immunoSEQ multiplex PCR, and TCRdb kept only the in-frame ones, dropping some. Counted here are 1.6 million or so clones, roughly 96% occurring once; the ten biggest clones make up approximately 1.1%. Sequencing was done on a sample of naive CD4+ T cells sorted from blood. Sample subset: CD45RA+ positively selected. All receptors come from a man aged 25 to 45 in good health.

Only one count was recorded for this clone. J is TRBJ1-2 and V is TRBV6-1; 8 bases are a match to TRBD1. Trimming took 7 bases from V and 4 from J; bases not matched to a gene: 14. Germline assignment: CDR1 MNHNS and CDR2 SASEGT. CDR3 length: 16 residues. The CDR3 DNA sequence: TGTGCCAGCACTGACAGGGGTGCCTCCAAGGTCTATGGCTACACCTTC. It specifies CASTDRGASKVYGYTF.

The genes are TRBV6-5 and TRBJ2-5, with 8 bases lining up with TRBD1. Losses at the gene ends were 6 bases for V and 4 bases for J; bases not matched to a gene: 4. The CDR3 extends over 13 amino acids. Germline V lookup: CDR1 MNHEY, CDR2 SVGAGI. DNA of the CDR3: TGTGCCAGCAGACGAACAGGGGGAGAGACCCAGTACTTC. It yields the protein CASRRTGGETQYF.

V is TRBV19 and J is TRBJ1-1, with D unclear. CDR3 size: 13 residues. Deletions cut 5 bases from V and 0 bases from J, with 7 bases between. The germline V gene encodes CDR1 LNHDA and CDR2 SQIVND (reference sequence). The CDR3 region has the DNA TGTGCCAGTAGTCCCGTTTTGAACACTGAAGCTTTCTTT. Translating gives CASSPVLNTEAFF.

The chain employs TRBV5-6 and TRBJ2-1, with 12 bases that match TRBD2. Looked up from germline, CDR1 is SGHDT and CDR2 is YYEEEE. V lost 1 base and J lost 8; bases outside the gene matches: 10. CDR3 length: 17 amino acids. The CDR3 here is CASSLSGWTSGIYEQFF. The DNA for the CDR3 is TGTGCCAGCAGCTTGTCTGGTTGGACTAGCGGGATTTATGAGCAGTTCTTC.

The chain uses TRBV5-1 and TRBJ2-7, with TRBD1 identical over 7 bases. This CDR3 spans 17 amino acids. Trimming removed 3 bases from V and 0 bases from J; junction bases left unmatched: 12. CDR1 is SGHRS and CDR2 is YFSETQ in the germline V gene. The CDR3 sequence: CASSSAPQGPSSYEQYF. The CDR3 nucleotides read TGCGCCAGCAGCTCGGCCCCACAGGGGCCGAGCTCCTACGAGCAGTACTTC.

The chain links TRBV2 to TRBJ2-3, with TRBD2 as a possible D gene (5 bases). The CDR3 has 15 amino acids. Trimming removed 4 bases at V and 0 bases at J, with 11 bases between. Germline V lookup: CDR1 SNHLY, CDR2 FYNNEI. CDR3 region: CASSGRAGSTDTQYF. For the CDR3, the DNA is TGTGCCAGCAGTGGTCGGGCGGGCAGCACAGATACGCAGTATTTT. The full variable domain, its missing parts supplied by reference TRBV2 and TRBJ2-3, is EPEVTQTPSHQVTQMGQEVILRCVPISNHLYFYWYRQILGQKVEFLVSFYNNEISEKSEIFDDQFSVERPDGSNFTLKIRSTKLEDSAMYFCASSGRAGSTDTQYFGPGTRLTVL.

The rearrangement joins TRBV5-1 to TRBJ2-7; possibly TRBD2 for D (5 bases). Germline V gene sequence: CDR1 SGHRS, CDR2 YFSETQ. The CDR3 runs 15 residues. Trimming removed 1 base at V and 0 bases at J, with 11 bases between. CDR3 amino acids: CASSLLGAHSYEQYF. CDR3 DNA: TGCGCCAGCAGCTTGTTGGGAGCCCACTCCTACGAGCAGTACTTC. The whole variable domain, remainder taken from reference TRBV5-1 and TRBJ2-7, is KAGVTQTPRYLIKTRGQQVTLSCSPISGHRSVSWYQQTPGQGLQFLFEYFSETQRNKGNFPGRFSGRQFSNSRSEMNVSTLELGDSALYLCASSLLGAHSYEQYFGPGTRLTVT.

The chain uses TRBV5-5 and TRBJ2-1; weak D call: TRBD2 (5 bases). The CDR3 is made up of 13 amino acids. CDR1 is SGHKS and CDR2 is YYEKEE in the germline V gene (reference sequence). The V and J ends lost 4 bases and 3 bases respectively, with 8 bases between them. The CDR3 spells CASSRGFYNEQFF. For the CDR3, the DNA is TGTGCCAGCAGCCGAGGGTTCTACAATGAGCAGTTCTTC.

The chain recombines TRBV10-3 with TRBJ2-3; the D is unclear. The germline V and J ends were trimmed by 4 bases and 6 bases, with 11 bases remaining between them. The CDR3 length is 13 residues. Germline-derived CDR1 and CDR2 are ENHRY and SYGVKD. This CDR3 is CAISGKGEDTQYF. CDR3 coding DNA: TGTGCCATCAGTGGAAAAGGAGAGGATACGCAGTATTTT.

The sample holds one count of this clone. The chain links TRBV5-4 to TRBJ2-3; 7 bases are a match to TRBD1. Trimming took 4 bases from V and 0 from J; bases not matched to a gene: 5. The CDR3 is made up of 15 amino acids. The V gene's germline CDR1 is SGHNT and CDR2 YYREEE (reference sequence). The CDR3 sequence: CASSKDRSSTDTQYF. CDR3 in DNA: TGTGCCAGCAGCAAGGACAGGTCTAGCACAGATACGCAGTATTTT. The variable domain in full, completed from reference TRBV5-4 and TRBJ2-3, reads ETGVTQSPTHLIKTRGQQVTLRCSSQSGHNTVSWYQQALGQGPQFIFQYYREEENGRGNFPPRFSGLQFPNYSSELNVNALELDDSALYLCASSKDRSSTDTQYFGPGTRLTVL.

This clone was seen a single time. V gene TRBV19 combines with J gene TRBJ2-1, with TRBD2 matching 11 bases. V shed 4 bases, J shed 3 bases, and the junction held 5 bases outside the gene matches. The CDR3 extends over 16 amino acids. Germline CDR1 LNHDA, CDR2 SQIVND (reference sequence). The CDR3, as DNA: TGTGCCAGTAGTAGTCTAGCGGGAGGTCTCTACAATGAGCAGTTCTTC. Translating it yields CASSSLAGGLYNEQFF.

The V call is TRBV11-2, the J call TRBJ2-3; tentatively, D is TRBD1 (5 bases). Trimming cost V 5 bases and J 3 bases, with 15 bases left between them. The CDR3 has 15 amino acids. Germline V gene sequence: CDR1 SGHAT, CDR2 FQNNGV. The CDR3 nucleotides read TGTGCCAGCAGCCCTATCCCCAGGGCGACAGATACGCAGTATTTT. The encoded protein is CASSPIPRATDTQYF.

The chain joins TRBV7-8 to TRBJ2-5, with D possibly matching TRBD2 (6 bases). CDR1 is SGHVS, CDR2 FQNEAQ, per germline. V was clipped by 3 bases and J by 4 bases, with 9 bases between them. This CDR3 spans 13 amino acids. The CDR3 here is CASSFYGGETQYF. The DNA for the CDR3 is TGTGCCAGCAGCTTTTACGGGGGAGAGACCCAGTACTTC.

The chain carries TRBV5-4 and TRBJ2-7; possibly TRBD1 or TRBD2 for D (5 bases each). V dropped 4 bases and J dropped 3 bases, with 17 bases sitting between them. Germline loops: CDR1 SGHNT, CDR2 YYREEE (reference sequence). This CDR3 region has 15 residues. CDR3 in amino acids: CASSTAGTVGYEQYF. The CDR3, as DNA: TGTGCCAGCAGCACCGCCGGGACGGTAGGCTACGAGCAGTACTTC. The full variable domain, rest sourced from reference TRBV5-4 and TRBJ2-7, is ETGVTQSPTHLIKTRGQQVTLRCSSQSGHNTVSWYQQALGQGPQFIFQYYREEENGRGNFPPRFSGLQFPNYSSELNVNALELDDSALYLCASSTAGTVGYEQYFGPGTRLTVT.

V usage is TRBV5-1 and J usage is TRBJ1-3; tentatively, D is TRBD1 (6 bases). The CDR3 consists of 15 residues. V was shortened by 4 bases and J by 0 bases, with 11 bases between the two germline ends. Germline CDR1 is SGHRS and CDR2 is YFSETQ. CDR3 in amino acids: CASSPGALSGNTIYF. For the CDR3, the DNA is TGCGCCAGCAGCCCAGGGGCCCTCTCTGGAAACACCATATATTTT.

The chain couples TRBV4-1 to TRBJ1-5, with a tentative D call TRBD1 (6 bases). Trimming removed 2 bases at V and 6 bases at J, with 11 bases between. The germline V gene encodes CDR1 MGHRA and CDR2 YSYEKL. This CDR3 spans 14 amino acids. For the CDR3, the DNA is TGCGCCAGCAGCCAATACAACAGGGTTCAGCCCCAGCATTTT. Translated: CASSQYNRVQPQHF.

This clone was found once. This rearrangement joins TRBV28 to TRBJ2-2; 12 nucleotides agree with TRBD2. Germline CDR1 is MDHEN and CDR2 is SYDVKM. The V gene end was trimmed by 8 bases and the J gene end by 4 bases; junction bases not matched to a gene: 11. CDR3 length equals 17 residues. The CDR3 region is CASGRASGRATTGELFF. As DNA, the CDR3 is TGTGCCAGCGGACGAGCTAGCGGGAGGGCCACCACCGGGGAGCTGTTTTTT. The full variable domain, with the rest looked up from reference TRBV28 and TRBJ2-2, is DVKVTQSSRYLVKRTGEKVFLECVQDMDHENMFWYRQDPGLGLRLIYFSYDVKMKEKGDIPEGYSVSREKKERFSLILESASTNQTSMYLCASGRASGRATTGELFFGEGSRLTVL.

The chain combines TRBV7-2 with TRBJ2-1; TRBD2 matches 11 bases. Losses at the gene ends were 5 bases for V and 8 bases for J; bases not matched to a gene: 8. The length of the CDR3 is 15 residues. Looked up from germline, CDR1 is SGHTA and CDR2 is FQGNSA. CDR3 DNA sequence: TGTGCCAGCAGCGTACTAGCGGGAGTATCGGATGAGCAGTTCTTC. Protein product: CASSVLAGVSDEQFF.

V and J are TRBV7-7 and TRBJ2-1; D is unresolved. Trimming removed 2 bases at V and 0 bases at J, with 14 bases between. Germline lookup yields CDR1 SSHAT and CDR2 FNYEAQ (reference sequence). This CDR3 comprises 17 residues. The CDR3 reads CASSLSSGTVSYNEQFF. In nucleotides, the CDR3 is TGTGCCAGCAGCTTATCCTCGGGCACCGTCTCCTACAATGAGCAGTTCTTC. The whole variable domain, remainder taken from reference TRBV7-7 and TRBJ2-1, is GAGVSQSPRYKVTKRGQDVTLRCDPISSHATLYWYQQALGQGPEFLTYFNYEAQPDKSGLPSDRFSAERPEGSISTLTIQRTEQRDSAMYRCASSLSSGTVSYNEQFFGPGTRLTVL.

The chain uses TRBV7-2 and TRBJ2-4, with D possibly TRBD1 on 5 matching bases. Germline V lookup: CDR1 SGHTA, CDR2 FQGNSA. This CDR3 comprises 15 residues. V lost 2 bases and J lost 5, with 13 bases in between. CDR3 bases: TGTGCCAGCAGCTTACAGGGTACTGTCCAAAACATTCAGTACTTC. This gives the protein CASSLQGTVQNIQYF.

The chain carries TRBV7-9 and TRBJ2-1; D ambiguous. V was pared by 3 bases and J by 10 bases, with 7 bases between. The CDR3 extends over 11 amino acids. Per the germline V gene, CDR1 is SEHNR and CDR2 is FQNEAQ (reference sequence). The CDR3 protein is CASSFRTEQFF. In nucleotides, the CDR3 is TGTGCCAGCAGCTTTCGCACCGAGCAGTTCTTC.

The V call is TRBV7-2, the J call TRBJ2-7; TRBD1 matches 9 bases. The CDR3 is 15 amino acids. Germline V lookup: CDR1 SGHTA, CDR2 FQGNSA. J was trimmed by 3 bases and V by 6 bases; bases with no gene match: 9. The CDR3 is CASRTGQGWIYEQYF. DNA of the CDR3: TGTGCCAGCAGGACGGGACAGGGCTGGATCTACGAGCAGTACTTC.

J is TRBJ2-3 and V is TRBV18, with 16 bases identical to TRBD2. The CDR3 has 19 residues. Germline values: CDR1 KGHSH, CDR2 LQKENI. The ends lost 3 bases at V and 3 bases at J; junction bases unmatched: 9. The CDR3 sequence is CASSPPGLAGGPRTDTQYF. The DNA of the CDR3 is TGTGCCAGCTCACCCCCGGGACTAGCGGGAGGGCCAAGGACAGATACGCAGTATTTT.

With respect to this clone: One junction end disagrees with the germline gene, perhaps due to a read error. The rearrangement joins TRBV5-5 to TRBJ2-7; D not resolved. Germline CDR1 is SGHKS and CDR2 is YYEKEE (reference sequence). The CDR3 runs to 12 residues. This CDR3 reads CASRLGKYEQYF. The CDR3 bases are TGTGCCAGCAGATTGGGGAAATACGAGCAGTACTTC.

This clone appeared a single time. The chain employs TRBV14 and TRBJ1-3; D ambiguous. Trimming took off 0 bases at V and 3 bases at J, with 6 bases between the two ends. This CDR3 spans 14 amino acids. The V gene's germline CDR1 is SGHDN and CDR2 FVKESK. The CDR3 bases are TGTGCCAGCAGCCAAGATCTTGGTGGAAACACCATATATTTT. Its translation: CASSQDLGGNTIYF.

The CDR3 region has the DNA TGTGCCAGCAGACCCGGGACCTTCAGCTCTGGGGCCAACGTCCTGACTTTC. It codes for CASRPGTFSSGANVLTF. V gene TRBV28 combines with J gene TRBJ2-6; D possibly uses TRBD1 or TRBD2 (5 bases each). The V end lost 6 bases, the J end lost 0 bases, and 15 bases lay between the germline ends. Per germline, CDR1 MDHEN and CDR2 SYDVKM. The length of the CDR3 is 17 residues.

The chain couples TRBV5-1 to TRBJ2-2, with D possibly being TRBD1 or TRBD2 (6 bases each). Trimming removed 4 bases at V and 6 bases at J, with 16 bases between. The germline gives CDR1 SGHRS, CDR2 YFSETQ. The CDR3 sequence is 15 residues long. The chain's CDR3 is CASSPSGAEAGELFF. The CDR3 DNA reads as TGCGCCAGCAGCCCTTCGGGGGCGGAGGCCGGGGAGCTGTTTTTT.

The V gene is TRBV14, the J gene TRBJ2-3; 10 bases are a match to TRBD2. There are 14 residues in the CDR3. V shed 6 bases and J 4 bases; nucleotides not matched to a gene: 4. Germline V gene sequence: CDR1 SGHDN, CDR2 FVKESK. CDR3 protein: CASRPSGSSDTQYF. In DNA, the CDR3 is TGTGCCAGCAGACCTAGCGGGAGTTCAGATACGCAGTATTTT. The variable domain in full, with the rest retrieved from reference TRBV14 and TRBJ2-3, is EAGVTQFPSHSVIEKGQTVTLRCDPISGHDNLYWYRRVMGKEIKFLLHFVKESKQDESGMPNNRFLAERTGGTYSTLKVQPAELEDSGVYFCASRPSGSSDTQYFGPGTRLTVL.

J is TRBJ2-1 and V is TRBV19; the match to TRBD2 covers 7 bases. CDR3 size: 13 residues. V was pared by 10 bases and J by 10 bases, with 13 bases of the junction left unmatched. Germline CDR1 is LNHDA and CDR2 is SQIVND (reference sequence). The CDR3 reads CATRGEPRGEQFF. CDR3 DNA: TGTGCCACCCGGGGGGAGCCCCGGGGAGAGCAGTTCTTC.

CDR3 in amino acids: CASSGDPRGHQPQHF. The CDR3 nucleotides read TGTGCCAGCAGCGGAGACCCCAGGGGGCATCAGCCCCAGCATTTT. The gene calls are TRBV6-5 and TRBJ1-5; TRBD1 matches at 8 bases. V was clipped by 6 bases and J by 5 bases; unmatched bases: 9. This CDR3 region has 15 residues. Per the germline V gene, CDR1 is MNHEY and CDR2 is SVGAGI.